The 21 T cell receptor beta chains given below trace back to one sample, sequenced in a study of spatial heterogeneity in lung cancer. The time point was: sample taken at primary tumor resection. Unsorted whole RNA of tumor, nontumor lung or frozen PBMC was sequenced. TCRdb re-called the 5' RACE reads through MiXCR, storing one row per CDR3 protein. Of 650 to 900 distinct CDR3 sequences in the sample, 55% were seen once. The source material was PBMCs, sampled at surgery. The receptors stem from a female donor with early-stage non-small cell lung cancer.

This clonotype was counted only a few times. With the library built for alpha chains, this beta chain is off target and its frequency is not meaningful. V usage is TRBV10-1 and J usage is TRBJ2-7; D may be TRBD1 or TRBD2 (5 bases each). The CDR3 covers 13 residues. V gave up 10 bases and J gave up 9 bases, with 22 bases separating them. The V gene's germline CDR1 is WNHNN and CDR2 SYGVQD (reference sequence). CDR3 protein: CATGTAGSATQYF. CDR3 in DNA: TGCGCCACCGGGACGGCAGGGTCCGCTACGCAGTACTTC.

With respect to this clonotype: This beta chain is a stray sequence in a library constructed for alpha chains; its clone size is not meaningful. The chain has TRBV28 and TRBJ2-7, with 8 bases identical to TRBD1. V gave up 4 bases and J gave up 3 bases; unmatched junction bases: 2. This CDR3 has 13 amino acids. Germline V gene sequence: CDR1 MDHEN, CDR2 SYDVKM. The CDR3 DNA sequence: TGTGCCAGCAGTTCAGGGGGCCTCTACGAGCAGTACTTC. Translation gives CASSSGGLYEQYF.

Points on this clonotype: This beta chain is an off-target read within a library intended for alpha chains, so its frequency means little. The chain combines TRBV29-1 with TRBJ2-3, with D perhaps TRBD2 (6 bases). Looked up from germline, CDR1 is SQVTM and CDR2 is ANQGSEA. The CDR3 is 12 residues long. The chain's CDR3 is CSGGTESDTQYF. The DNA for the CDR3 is TGCAGTGGGGGGACGGAGTCAGATACGCAGTATTTT.

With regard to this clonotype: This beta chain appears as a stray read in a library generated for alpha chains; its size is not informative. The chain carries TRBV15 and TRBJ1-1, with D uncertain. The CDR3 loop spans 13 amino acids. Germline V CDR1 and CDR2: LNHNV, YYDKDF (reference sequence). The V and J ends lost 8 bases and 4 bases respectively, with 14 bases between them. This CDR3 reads CATGVRETTEAFF. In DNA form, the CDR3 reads TGTGCCACCGGTGTCCGGGAGACCACTGAAGCTTTCTTT. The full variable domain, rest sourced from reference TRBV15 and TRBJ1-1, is DAMVIQNPRYQVTQFGKPVTLSCSQTLNHNVMYWYQQKSSQAPKLLFHYYDKDFNNEADTPDNFQSRRPNTSFCFLDIRSPGLGDTAMYLCATGVRETTEAFFGQGTRLTVV.

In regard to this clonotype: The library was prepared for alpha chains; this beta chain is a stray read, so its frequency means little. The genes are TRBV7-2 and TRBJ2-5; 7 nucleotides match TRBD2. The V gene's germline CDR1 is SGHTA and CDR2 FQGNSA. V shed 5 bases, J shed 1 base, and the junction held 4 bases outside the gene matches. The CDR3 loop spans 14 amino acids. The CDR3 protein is CASSGREAQETQYF. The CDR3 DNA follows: TGTGCCAGCAGCGGTCGGGAGGCCCAAGAGACCCAGTACTTC.

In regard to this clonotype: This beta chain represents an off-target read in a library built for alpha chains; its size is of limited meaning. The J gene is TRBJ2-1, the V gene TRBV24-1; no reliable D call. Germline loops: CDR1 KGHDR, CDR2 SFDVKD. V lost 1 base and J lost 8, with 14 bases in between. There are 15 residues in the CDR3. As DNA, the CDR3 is TGTGCCACCAGTGATTTTAGATCGAGCGTCGATGAGCAGTTCTTC. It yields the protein CATSDFRSSVDEQFF.

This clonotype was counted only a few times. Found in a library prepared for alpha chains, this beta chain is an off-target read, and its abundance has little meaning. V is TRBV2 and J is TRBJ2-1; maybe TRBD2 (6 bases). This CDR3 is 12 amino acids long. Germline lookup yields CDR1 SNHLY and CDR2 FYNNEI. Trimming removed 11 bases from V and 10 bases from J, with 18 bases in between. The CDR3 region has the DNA TGTGCCGGGGGGAGGTTCGTCGAGGAGCAGTTCTTC. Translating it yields CAGGRFVEEQFF. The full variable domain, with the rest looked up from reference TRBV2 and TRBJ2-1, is EPEVTQTPSHQVTQMGQEVILRCVPISNHLYFYWYRQILGQKVEFLVSFYNNEISEKSEIFDDQFSVERPDGSNFTLKIRSTKLEDSAMYFCAGGRFVEEQFFGPGTRLTVL.

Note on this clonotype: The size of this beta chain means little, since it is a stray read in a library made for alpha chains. This chain's CDR3 is CASSPRLAGDHNEQFF. The CDR3 region has the DNA TGTGCCAGCAGCCCTAGACTAGCGGGAGACCACAATGAGCAGTTCTTC. The gene calls are TRBV7-6 and TRBJ2-1, with TRBD2 matching 12 bases. J was trimmed by 5 bases and V by 5 bases; bases with no gene match: 7. Germline V CDR1 and CDR2: SGHVS, FNYEAQ. The CDR3 is 16 residues long.

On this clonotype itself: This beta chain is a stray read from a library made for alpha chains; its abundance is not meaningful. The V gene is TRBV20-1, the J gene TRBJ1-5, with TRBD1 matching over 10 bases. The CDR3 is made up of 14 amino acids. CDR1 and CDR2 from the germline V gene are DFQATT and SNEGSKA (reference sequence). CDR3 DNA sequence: TGCAGCCCTAAAGGCGGGACAGGGGATCAGCCCCAGCATTTT. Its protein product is CSPKGGTGDQPQHF.

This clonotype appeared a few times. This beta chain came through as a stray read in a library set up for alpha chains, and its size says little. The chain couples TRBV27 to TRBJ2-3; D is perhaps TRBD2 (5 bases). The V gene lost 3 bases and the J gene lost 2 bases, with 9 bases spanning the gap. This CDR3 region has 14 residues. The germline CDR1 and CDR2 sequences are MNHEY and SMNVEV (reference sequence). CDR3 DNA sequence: TGTGCCAGCAGTTTTCCAGGACTCACAGATACGCAGTATTTT. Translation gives CASSFPGLTDTQYF.

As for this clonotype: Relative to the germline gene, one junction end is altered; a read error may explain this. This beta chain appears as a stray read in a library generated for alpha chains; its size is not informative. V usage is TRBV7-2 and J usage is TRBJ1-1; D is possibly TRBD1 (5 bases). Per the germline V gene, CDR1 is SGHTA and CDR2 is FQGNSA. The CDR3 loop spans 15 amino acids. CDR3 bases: TGTGCCAGCAGGTTAGGTAGCAGGGCGAACACTGAAGCTTTCTTT. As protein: CASRLGSRANTEAFF.

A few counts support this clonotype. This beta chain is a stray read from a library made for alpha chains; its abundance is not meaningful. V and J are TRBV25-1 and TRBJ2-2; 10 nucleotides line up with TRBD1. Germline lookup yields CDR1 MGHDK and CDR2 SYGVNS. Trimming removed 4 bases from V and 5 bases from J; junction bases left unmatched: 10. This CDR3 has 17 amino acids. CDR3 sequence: CASSGPTGGDVTGELFF. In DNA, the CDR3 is TGTGCCAGCAGTGGCCCGACAGGGGGCGATGTGACCGGGGAGCTGTTTTTT. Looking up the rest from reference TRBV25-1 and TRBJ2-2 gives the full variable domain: EADIYQTPRYLVIGTGKKITLECSQTMGHDKMYWYQQDPGMELHLIHYSYGVNSTEKGDLSSESTVSRIRTEHFPLTLESARPSHTSQYLCASSGPTGGDVTGELFFGEGSRLTVL.

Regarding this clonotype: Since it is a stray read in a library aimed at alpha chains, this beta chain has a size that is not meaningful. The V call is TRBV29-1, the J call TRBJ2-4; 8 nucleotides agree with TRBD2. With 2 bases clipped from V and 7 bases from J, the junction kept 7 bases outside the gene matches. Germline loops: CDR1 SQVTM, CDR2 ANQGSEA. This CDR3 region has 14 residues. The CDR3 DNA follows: TGCAGCGTTGAACGGGATGGCGGGGGGAACATTCAGTACTTC. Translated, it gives CSVERDGGGNIQYF.

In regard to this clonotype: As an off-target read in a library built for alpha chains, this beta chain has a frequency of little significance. CDR3 nucleotides: TGCGCCAGCAGCCAAGCCGATAGCAAGTCAGGGGCCAACGTCCTGACTTTC. Translating it yields CASSQADSKSGANVLTF. J is TRBJ2-6 and V is TRBV4-3; no firm D call. Germline CDR1 reads LGHNA; CDR2 reads YSLEER. V lost 1 base to trimming and J lost 4 bases, with 14 bases between them. This CDR3 region has 17 residues.

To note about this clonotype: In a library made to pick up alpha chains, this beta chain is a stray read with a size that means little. The CDR3 here is CASSFGSETGELFF. The CDR3 DNA sequence: TGTGCCAGCAGTTTTGGCAGCGAGACCGGGGAGCTGTTTTTT. This chain joins TRBV6-2 or TRBV6-3 and TRBJ2-2; D not resolved. Germline CDR1 reads MNHEY; CDR2 reads SVGEGT. This CDR3 contains 14 residues. The germline V and J ends were trimmed by 4 bases and 5 bases, with 11 bases remaining between them.

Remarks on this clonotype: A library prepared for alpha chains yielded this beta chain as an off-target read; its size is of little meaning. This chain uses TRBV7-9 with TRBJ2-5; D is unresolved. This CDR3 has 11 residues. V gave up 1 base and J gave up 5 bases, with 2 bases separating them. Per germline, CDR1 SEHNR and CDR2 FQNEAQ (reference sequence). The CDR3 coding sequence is TGTGCCAGCAGCTTAGTCGAGACCCAGTACTTC. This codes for CASSLVETQYF.

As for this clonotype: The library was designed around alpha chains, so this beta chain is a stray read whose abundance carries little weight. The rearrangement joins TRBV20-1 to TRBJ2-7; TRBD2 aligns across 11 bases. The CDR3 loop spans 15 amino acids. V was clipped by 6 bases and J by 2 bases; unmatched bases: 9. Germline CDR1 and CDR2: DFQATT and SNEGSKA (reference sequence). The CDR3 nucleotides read TGCAGTGCGCCGGAGAGACTAGCGGGACCCTACGAGCAGTACTTC. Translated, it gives CSAPERLAGPYEQYF.

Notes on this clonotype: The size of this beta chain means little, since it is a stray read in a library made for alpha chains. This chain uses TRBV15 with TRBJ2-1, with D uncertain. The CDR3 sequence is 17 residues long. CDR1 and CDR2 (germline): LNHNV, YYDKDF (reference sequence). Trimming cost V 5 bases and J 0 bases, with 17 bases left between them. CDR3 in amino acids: CATSRNLQGDSYNEQFF. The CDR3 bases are TGTGCCACCAGCCGAAACCTACAAGGTGACTCCTACAATGAGCAGTTCTTC.

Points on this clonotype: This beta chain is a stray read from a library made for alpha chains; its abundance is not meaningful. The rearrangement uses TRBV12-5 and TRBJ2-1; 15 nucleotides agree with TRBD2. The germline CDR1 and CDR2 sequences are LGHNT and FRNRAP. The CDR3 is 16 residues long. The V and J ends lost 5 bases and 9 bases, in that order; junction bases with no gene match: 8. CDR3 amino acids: CASGRTSGRAPSEQFF. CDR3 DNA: TGTGCTAGTGGTCGGACTAGCGGGAGGGCCCCGAGTGAGCAGTTCTTC.

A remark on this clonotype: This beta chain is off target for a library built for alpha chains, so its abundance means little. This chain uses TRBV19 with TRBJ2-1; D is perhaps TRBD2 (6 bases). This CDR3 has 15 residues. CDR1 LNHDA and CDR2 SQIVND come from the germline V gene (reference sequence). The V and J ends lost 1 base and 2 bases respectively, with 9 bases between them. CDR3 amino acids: CASSIAPSAYNEQFF. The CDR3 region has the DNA TGTGCCAGTAGTATAGCACCTAGCGCCTACAATGAGCAGTTCTTC.

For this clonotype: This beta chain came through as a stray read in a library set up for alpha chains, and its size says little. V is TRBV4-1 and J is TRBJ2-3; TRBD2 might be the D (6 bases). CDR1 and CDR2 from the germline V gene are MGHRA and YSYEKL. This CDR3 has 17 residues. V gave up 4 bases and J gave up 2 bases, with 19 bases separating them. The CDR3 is CASSPFAPSVDTDTQYF. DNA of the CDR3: TGCGCCAGCAGCCCATTCGCACCTAGCGTTGACACAGATACGCAGTATTTT.